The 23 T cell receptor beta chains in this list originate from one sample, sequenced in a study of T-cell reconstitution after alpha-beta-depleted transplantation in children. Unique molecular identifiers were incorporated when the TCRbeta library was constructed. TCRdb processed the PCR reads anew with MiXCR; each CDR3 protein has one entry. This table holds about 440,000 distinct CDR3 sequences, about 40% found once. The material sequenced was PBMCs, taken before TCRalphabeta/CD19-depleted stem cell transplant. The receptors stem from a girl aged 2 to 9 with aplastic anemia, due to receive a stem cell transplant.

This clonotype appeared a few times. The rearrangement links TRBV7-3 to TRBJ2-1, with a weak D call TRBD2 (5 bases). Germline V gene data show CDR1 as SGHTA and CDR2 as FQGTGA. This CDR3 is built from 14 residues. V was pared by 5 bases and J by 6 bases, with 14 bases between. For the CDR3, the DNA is TGTGCCAGCAGCCCGGGGTCTTTTCCCAATGAGCAGTTCTTC. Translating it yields CASSPGSFPNEQFF.

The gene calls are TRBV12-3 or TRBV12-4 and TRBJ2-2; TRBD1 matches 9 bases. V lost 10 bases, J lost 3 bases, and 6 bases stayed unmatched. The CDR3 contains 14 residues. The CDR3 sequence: CATIDRGDTGELFF. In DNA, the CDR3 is TGTGCCACCATCGACAGGGGGGACACCGGGGAGCTGTTTTTT.

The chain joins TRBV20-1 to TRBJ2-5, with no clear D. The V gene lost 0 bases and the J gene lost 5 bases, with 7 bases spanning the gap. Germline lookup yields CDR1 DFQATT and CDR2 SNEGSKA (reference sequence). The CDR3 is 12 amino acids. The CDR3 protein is CSARDLWETQYF. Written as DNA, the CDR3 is TGCAGTGCTAGAGATCTGTGGGAGACCCAGTACTTC.

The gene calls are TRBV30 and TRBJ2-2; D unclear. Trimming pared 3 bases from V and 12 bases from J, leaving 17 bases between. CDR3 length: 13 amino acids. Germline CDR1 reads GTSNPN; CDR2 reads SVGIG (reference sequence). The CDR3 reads CAWSGIAQGKLFF. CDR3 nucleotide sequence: TGTGCCTGGAGCGGAATAGCTCAAGGGAAGCTGTTTTTT.

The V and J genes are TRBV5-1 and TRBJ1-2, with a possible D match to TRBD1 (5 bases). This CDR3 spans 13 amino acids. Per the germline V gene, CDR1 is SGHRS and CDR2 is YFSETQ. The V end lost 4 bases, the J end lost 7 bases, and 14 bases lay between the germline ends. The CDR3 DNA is TGCGCCAGCAGCCCATTCGACAGCTCTGGCTACACCTTC. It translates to CASSPFDSSGYTF.

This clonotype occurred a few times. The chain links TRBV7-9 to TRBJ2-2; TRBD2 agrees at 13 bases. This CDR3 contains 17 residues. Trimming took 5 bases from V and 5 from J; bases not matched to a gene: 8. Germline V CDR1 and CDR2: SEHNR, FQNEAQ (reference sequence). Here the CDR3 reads CASSPTSGRGQTGELFF. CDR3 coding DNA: TGTGCCAGCAGCCCTACTAGCGGGAGGGGGCAAACCGGGGAGCTGTTTTTT. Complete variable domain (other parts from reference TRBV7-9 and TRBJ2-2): DTGVSQNPRHKITKRGQNVTFRCDPISEHNRLYWYRQTLGQGPEFLTYFQNEAQLEKSRLLSDRFSAERPKGSFSTLEIQRTEQGDSAMYLCASSPTSGRGQTGELFFGEGSRLTVL.

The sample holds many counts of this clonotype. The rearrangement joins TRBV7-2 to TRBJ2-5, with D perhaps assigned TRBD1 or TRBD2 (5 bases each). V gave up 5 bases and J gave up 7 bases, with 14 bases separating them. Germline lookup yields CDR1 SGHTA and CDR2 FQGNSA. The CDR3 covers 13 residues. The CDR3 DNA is TGTGCCAGCAGCCCGGACCCCGGGACGACCCAGTACTTC. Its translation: CASSPDPGTTQYF.

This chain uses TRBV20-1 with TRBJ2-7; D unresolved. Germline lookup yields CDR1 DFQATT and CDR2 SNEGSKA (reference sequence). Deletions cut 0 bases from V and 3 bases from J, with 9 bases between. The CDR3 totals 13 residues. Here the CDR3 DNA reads TGCAGTGCTAGAGACGTAGTCCACTACGAGCAGTACTTC. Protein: CSARDVVHYEQYF.

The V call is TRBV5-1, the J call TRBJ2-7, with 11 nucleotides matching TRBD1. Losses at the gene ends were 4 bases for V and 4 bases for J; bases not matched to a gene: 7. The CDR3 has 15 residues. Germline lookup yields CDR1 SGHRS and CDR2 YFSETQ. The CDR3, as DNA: TGCGCCAGCAGCAATCAGGACAGGGGGCTTTACGAGCAGTACTTC. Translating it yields CASSNQDRGLYEQYF.

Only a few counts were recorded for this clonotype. The CDR3 is CSARGDRGTKNIQYF. DNA of the CDR3: TGCAGTGCGAGGGGGGACAGGGGGACCAAAAACATTCAGTACTTC. The J gene is TRBJ2-4, the V gene TRBV20-1, with 11 bases lining up with TRBD1. Germline-derived CDR1 and CDR2 are DFQATT and SNEGSKA (reference sequence). The V segment lost 6 bases and the J segment 2 bases; nucleotides outside the gene matches: 6. CDR3 length: 15 residues.

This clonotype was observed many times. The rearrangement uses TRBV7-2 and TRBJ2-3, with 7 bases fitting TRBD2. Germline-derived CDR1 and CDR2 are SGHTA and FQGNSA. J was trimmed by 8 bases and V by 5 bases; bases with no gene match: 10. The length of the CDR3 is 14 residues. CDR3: CASSLGGSSSTQYF. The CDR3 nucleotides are TGTGCCAGCAGCCTCGGCGGGAGTAGTAGTACGCAGTATTTT.

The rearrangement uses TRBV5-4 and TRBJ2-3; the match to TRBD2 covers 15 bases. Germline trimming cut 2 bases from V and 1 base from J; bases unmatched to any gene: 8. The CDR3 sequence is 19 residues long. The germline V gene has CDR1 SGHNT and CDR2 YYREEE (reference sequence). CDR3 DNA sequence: TGTGCCAGCAGCTTAGAGGGGACTAGCGGGGGGCCGGGCACAGATACGCAGTATTTT. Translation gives CASSLEGTSGGPGTDTQYF.

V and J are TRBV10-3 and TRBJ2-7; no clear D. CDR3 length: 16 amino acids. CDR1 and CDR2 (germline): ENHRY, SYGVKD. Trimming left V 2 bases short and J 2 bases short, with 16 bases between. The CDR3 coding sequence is TGTGCCATCAGTGAGCAAGAAGGCCGGAGCACCTACGAGCAGTACTTC. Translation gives CAISEQEGRSTYEQYF.

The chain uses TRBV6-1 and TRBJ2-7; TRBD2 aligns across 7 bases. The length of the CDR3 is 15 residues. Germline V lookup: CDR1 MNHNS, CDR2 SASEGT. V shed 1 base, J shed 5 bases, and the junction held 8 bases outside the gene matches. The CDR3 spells CASSEEAGRVHEQYF. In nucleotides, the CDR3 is TGTGCCAGCAGTGAAGAGGCAGGGAGGGTCCACGAGCAGTACTTC.

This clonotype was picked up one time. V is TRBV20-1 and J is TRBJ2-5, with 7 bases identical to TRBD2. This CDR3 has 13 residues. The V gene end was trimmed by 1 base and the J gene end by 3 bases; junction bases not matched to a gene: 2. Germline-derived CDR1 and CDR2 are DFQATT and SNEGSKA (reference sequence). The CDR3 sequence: CSARVLAEETQYF. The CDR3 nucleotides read TGCAGTGCTAGAGTGCTAGCGGAAGAGACCCAGTACTTC.

The CDR3 spells CSVTTGTINSPLHF. Written as DNA, the CDR3 is TGCAGCGTCACAACCGGGACTATTAATTCACCCCTCCACTTT. The chain joins TRBV29-1 to TRBJ1-6, with D perhaps matching TRBD1 (5 bases). The CDR3 covers 14 residues. Germline-derived CDR1 and CDR2 are SQVTM and ANQGSEA. The ends were cut back, 6 bases at V and 6 bases at J, with 15 bases in the middle.

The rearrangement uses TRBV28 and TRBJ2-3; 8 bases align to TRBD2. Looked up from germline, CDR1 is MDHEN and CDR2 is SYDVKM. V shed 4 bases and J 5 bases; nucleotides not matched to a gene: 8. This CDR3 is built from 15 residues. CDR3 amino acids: CASSSSGSDVDTQYF. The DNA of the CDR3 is TGTGCCAGCAGTTCGAGCGGGAGTGATGTAGATACGCAGTATTTT.

CDR3 in amino acids: CSARETSGRIPYEQYF. The CDR3 DNA reads TGCAGTGCTAGAGAGACTAGCGGGAGAATTCCCTACGAGCAGTACTTC. The gene calls are TRBV20-1 and TRBJ2-7; 12 bases agree with TRBD2. Germline CDR1 and CDR2: DFQATT and SNEGSKA (reference sequence). After removal of 0 bases from V and 2 bases from J, the junction contained 5 bases not matched to a gene. This CDR3 contains 16 residues.

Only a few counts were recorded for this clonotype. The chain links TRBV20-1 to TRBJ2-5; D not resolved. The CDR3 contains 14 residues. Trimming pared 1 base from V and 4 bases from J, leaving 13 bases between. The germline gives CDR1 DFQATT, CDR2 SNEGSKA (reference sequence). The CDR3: CSARVAVGRETQYF. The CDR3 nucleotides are TGCAGTGCTAGAGTGGCAGTGGGCCGAGAGACCCAGTACTTC.

In DNA form, the CDR3 reads TGTGCCAGCAGTCGACAGGGGATGGGCTCCTACGAGCAGTACTTC. Amino acid sequence: CASSRQGMGSYEQYF. The V and J genes are TRBV6-1 and TRBJ2-7, with 8 bases fitting TRBD1. The CDR3 sequence is 15 residues long. V shed 5 bases, J shed 0 bases, and the junction held 6 bases outside the gene matches. Germline lookup yields CDR1 MNHNS and CDR2 SASEGT.

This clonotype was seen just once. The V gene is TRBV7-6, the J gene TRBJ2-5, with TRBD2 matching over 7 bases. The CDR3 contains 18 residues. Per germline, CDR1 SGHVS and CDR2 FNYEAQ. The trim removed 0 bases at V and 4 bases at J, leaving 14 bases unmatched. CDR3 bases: TGTGCCAGCAGCTTAGCGCCCCCCACGTGGGGCGGGGGAGAGACCCAGTACTTC. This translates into CASSLAPPTWGGGETQYF.

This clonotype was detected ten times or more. The CDR3: CASGMSRLPNEQFF. In DNA form, the CDR3 reads TGCGCCAGCGGAATGTCTCGACTGCCGAATGAGCAGTTCTTC. The chain couples TRBV5-1 to TRBJ2-1; D unresolved. The CDR3 has 14 residues. Germline V gene data show CDR1 as SGHRS and CDR2 as YFSETQ. Trimming cost V 7 bases and J 7 bases, with 18 bases left between them.

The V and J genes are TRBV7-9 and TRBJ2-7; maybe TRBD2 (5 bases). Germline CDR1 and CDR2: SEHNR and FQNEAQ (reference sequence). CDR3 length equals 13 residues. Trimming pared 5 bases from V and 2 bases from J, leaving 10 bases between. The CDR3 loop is CASSPSNTYEQYF. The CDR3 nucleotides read TGTGCCAGCAGCCCTAGCAATACCTACGAGCAGTACTTC. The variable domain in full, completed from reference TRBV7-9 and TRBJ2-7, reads DTGVSQNPRHKITKRGQNVTFRCDPISEHNRLYWYRQTLGQGPEFLTYFQNEAQLEKSRLLSDRFSAERPKGSFSTLEIQRTEQGDSAMYLCASSPSNTYEQYFGPGTRLTVT.